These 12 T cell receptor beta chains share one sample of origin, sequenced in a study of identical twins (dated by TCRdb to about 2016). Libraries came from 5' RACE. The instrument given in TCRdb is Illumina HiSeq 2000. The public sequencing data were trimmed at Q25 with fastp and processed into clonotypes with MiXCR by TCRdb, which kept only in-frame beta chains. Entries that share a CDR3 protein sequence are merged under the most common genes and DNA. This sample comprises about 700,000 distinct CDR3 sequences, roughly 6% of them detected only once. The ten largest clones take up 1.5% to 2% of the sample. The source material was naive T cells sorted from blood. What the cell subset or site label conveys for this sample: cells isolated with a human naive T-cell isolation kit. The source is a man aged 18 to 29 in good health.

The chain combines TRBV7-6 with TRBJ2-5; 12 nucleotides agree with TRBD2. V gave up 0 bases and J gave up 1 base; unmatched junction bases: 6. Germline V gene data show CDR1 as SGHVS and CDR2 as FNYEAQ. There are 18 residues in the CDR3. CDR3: CASSLASGLAGSQETQYF. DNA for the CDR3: TGTGCCAGCAGCTTAGCCTCTGGACTAGCGGGATCCCAAGAGACCCAGTACTTC. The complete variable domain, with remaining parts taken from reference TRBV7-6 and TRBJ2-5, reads GAGVSQSPRYKVTKRGQDVALRCDPISGHVSLYWYRQALGQGPEFLTYFNYEAQQDKSGLPNDRFSAERPEGSISTLTIQRTEQRDSAMYRCASSLASGLAGSQETQYFGPGTRLLVL.

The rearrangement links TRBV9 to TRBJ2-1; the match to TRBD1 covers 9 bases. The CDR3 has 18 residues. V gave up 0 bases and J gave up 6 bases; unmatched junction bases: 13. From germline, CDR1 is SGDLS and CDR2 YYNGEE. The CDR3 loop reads CASSVETGGLHGGNEQFF. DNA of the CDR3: TGTGCCAGCAGCGTAGAGACAGGGGGTCTGCACGGAGGCAATGAGCAGTTCTTC.

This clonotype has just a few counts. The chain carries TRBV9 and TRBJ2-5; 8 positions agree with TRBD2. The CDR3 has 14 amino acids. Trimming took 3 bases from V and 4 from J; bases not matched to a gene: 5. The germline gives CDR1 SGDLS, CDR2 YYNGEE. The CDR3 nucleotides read TGTGCCAGCAGCGCGACGGGAGGGCCAGAGACCCAGTACTTC. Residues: CASSATGGPETQYF.

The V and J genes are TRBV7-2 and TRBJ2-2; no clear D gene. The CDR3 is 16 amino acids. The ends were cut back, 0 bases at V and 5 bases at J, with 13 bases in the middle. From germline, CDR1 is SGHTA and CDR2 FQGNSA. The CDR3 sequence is CASSLAEPRITGELFF. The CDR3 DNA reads TGTGCCAGCAGCTTAGCGGAGCCCAGGATTACCGGGGAGCTGTTTTTT.

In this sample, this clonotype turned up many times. The CDR3 region has the DNA TGCGCCAGCAGCTTGAGAACAGTTAACACCGGGGAGCTGTTTTTT. Translated, it gives CASSLRTVNTGELFF. The chain carries TRBV5-1 and TRBJ2-2; D is uncertain. The CDR3 contains 15 residues. Germline-derived CDR1 and CDR2 are SGHRS and YFSETQ. Deletions cut 1 base from V and 2 bases from J, with 9 bases between.

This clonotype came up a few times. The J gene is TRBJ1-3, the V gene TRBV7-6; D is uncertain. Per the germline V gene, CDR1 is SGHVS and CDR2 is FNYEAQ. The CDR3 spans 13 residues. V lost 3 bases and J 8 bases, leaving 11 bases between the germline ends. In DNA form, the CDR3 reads TGTGCCAGCAGCTTGAACCCCCGGGACACCATATATTTT. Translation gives CASSLNPRDTIYF.

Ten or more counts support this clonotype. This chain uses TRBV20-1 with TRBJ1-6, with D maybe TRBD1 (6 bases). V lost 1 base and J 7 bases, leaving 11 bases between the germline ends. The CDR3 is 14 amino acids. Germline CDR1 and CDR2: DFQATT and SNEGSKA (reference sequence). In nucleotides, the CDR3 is TGCAGTGCTAGAGCTGGGGGCGAGAATTCACCCCTCCACTTT. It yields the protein CSARAGGENSPLHF.

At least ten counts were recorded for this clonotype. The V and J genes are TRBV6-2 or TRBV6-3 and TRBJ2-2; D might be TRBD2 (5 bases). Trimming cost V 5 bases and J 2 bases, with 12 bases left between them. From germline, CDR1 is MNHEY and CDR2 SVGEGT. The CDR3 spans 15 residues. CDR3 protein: CASSVVAPNTGELFF. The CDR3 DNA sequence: TGTGCCAGCAGTGTAGTAGCGCCAAACACCGGGGAGCTGTTTTTT.

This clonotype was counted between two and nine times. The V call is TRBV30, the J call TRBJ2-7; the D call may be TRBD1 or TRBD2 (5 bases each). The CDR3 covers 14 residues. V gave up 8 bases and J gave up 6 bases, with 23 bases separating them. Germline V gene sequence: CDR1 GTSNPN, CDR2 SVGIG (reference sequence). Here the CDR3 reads CAKRDQRSSLEQYV. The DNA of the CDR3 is TGTGCCAAACGGGACCAGCGGTCATCTCTCGAGCAGTACGTC.

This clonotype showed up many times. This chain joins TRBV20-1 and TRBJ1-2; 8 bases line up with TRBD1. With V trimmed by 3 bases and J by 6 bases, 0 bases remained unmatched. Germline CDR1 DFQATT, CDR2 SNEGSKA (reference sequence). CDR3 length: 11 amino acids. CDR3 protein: CSARDRDGYTF. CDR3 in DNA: TGCAGTGCTAGGGACAGGGATGGCTACACCTTC.

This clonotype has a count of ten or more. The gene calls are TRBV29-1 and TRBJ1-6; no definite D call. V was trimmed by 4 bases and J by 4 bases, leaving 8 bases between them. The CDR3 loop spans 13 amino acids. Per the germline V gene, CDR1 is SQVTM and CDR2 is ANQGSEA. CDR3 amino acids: CSVGKEYNSPLHF. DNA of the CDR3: TGCAGCGTTGGGAAAGAGTATAATTCACCCCTCCACTTT.

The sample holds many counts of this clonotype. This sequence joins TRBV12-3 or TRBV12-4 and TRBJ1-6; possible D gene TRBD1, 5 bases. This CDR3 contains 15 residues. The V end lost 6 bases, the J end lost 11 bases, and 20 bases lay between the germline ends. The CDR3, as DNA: TGTGCCAGCAGACTACAGGTCTCCGAACCTACACCCCTCCACTTT. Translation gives CASRLQVSEPTPLHF.